The clone carrying this TCR gamma chain showed up just a few times. The TCRdb record carries a much larger clone's protein, which differs from this DNA's translation at residue 12; a read error is the likely cause, and the protein listed here is the DNA translation. TCRdb re-processed the reads via CATT. Of under 550 gamma-chain clones in the sample, 2.5% to 3.5% were seen once. The sample is drawn from a study of gamma-delta chains in newborns, infants, children. Study at large: Microbial exposure reportedly drives polyclonal innate γδ T cell expansion after birth.

The germline gives CDR1 GITISATS, CDR2 ISYDGTV (reference sequence). This CDR3 region has 13 residues. The sequence came from a child who was a newborn, infant or young child, either healthy, febrile or measles-vaccinated (not recorded which). V and J are TRGV9 and TRGJP1. Sequencing was carried out using blood. CDR3: CALWEVTGWFKTF. The DNA for the CDR3 is TGTGCCTTGTGGGAGGTCACTGGTTGGTTCAAGACATTT.